Listed below are T cell receptor beta chains from one sample, sequenced in a study of blood T cell repertoires in COVID-19. Repertoires were generated with immunoSEQ multiplex PCR, while TCRdb's copy carries only in-frame clones and drops some. The sample includes 220,000 or so clones, 80% to 85% of them seen just once. Sample: peripheral blood. Source of these receptors: a man aged 25 to 40 with active or convalescent COVID-19. The CDR3 runs from the conserved cysteine through the conserved F or W. A D gene is named only where the DNA matches it firmly. Not all rows give a size; the values are once, few, many and, for expanded clones, a class.

clone size	J gene	D gene	V gene	CDR3 length	CDR3 DNA	CDR3 protein
NA	TRBJ2-1	NA	TRBV7-9	14	TGTGCCAGCAGCTTCACCAGGGTGGACAATGAGCAGTTCTTC	CASSFTRVDNEQFF
NA	TRBJ2-1	TRBD2	TRBV24-1	17	TGTGCCACCAGTGACCAGGGACTAGGGGACCTCTACAATGAGCAGTTCTTC	CATSDQGLGDLYNEQFF
NA	TRBJ2-6	NA	TRBV18	17	TGTGCCAGCTCACCAAGCCGACACCCCTCTGGGGCCAACGTCCTGACTTTC	CASSPSRHPSGANVLTF
NA	TRBJ1-1	TRBD1	TRBV6-5	14	TGTGCCAGCCGGTCATACAGGGGTCTGACTGAAGCTTTCTTT	CASRSYRGLTEAFF
NA	TRBJ1-6	NA	TRBV6-5	15	TGTGCCAGCAGTTACTTATTCTCCTATAATTCACCCCTCCACTTT	CASSYLFSYNSPLHF
NA	TRBJ2-3	TRBD2	TRBV7-2	17	TGTGCCAGCAGCCCTCGCGGACTAGCGGGAGACCGCGGGACGCAGTATTTT	CASSPRGLAGDRGTQYF
few	TRBJ2-2	TRBD2	TRBV19	16	TGTGCCAGCGGAATACTAGCGCCGGCGAACACCGGGGAGCTGTTTTTT	CASGILAPANTGELFF
NA	TRBJ1-1	NA	TRBV19	15	TGTGCCAGTAGTATCTTGGCTTCAGGGAACACTGAAGCTTTCTTT	CASSILASGNTEAFF
NA	TRBJ1-2	TRBD1	TRBV5-4	13	TGTGCCAGGCCGGGACAGGGGTGGAGTGGCTACACCTTC	CARPGQGWSGYTF
NA	TRBJ2-1	TRBD2	TRBV5-1	16	TGCGCCAGCAGCTTGGGGGCCGCTAGCGGGAATGGTGAGCAGTTCTTC	CASSLGAASGNGEQFF
NA	TRBJ2-6	TRBD2	TRBV7-8	18	TGTGCCAGCAGCTCGCTAGCGGGGGCAAGCTCTGGGGCCAACGTCCTGACTTTC	CASSSLAGASSGANVLTF
NA	TRBJ2-7	TRBD2	TRBV3-1/TRBV3-2	16	TGTGCCAGCAGCCCTGGATTAATAGCGGGAGTCTACGAGCAGTACTTC	CASSPGLIAGVYEQYF
NA	TRBJ2-3	TRBD2	TRBV7-8	16	TGTGCCAGCAGCCACTCGACTAGCGGGAGTACAGATACGCAGTATTTT	CASSHSTSGSTDTQYF
NA	TRBJ2-1	TRBD1	TRBV27	13	TGTGCCAGCAGTTTTGCAGGGGGCAATGAGCAGTTCTTC	CASSFAGGNEQFF
once	TRBJ1-1	NA	TRBV3-1/TRBV3-2	17	TGTGCCAGCAATCCAAGAGATTATCAGGGATTGAACACTGAAGCTTTCTTT	CASNPRDYQGLNTEAFF
NA	TRBJ1-5	NA	TRBV27	13	TGTGCCAGCAGTCCGCGGTACGGGCAGCCCCAGCATTTT	CASSPRYGQPQHF
NA	TRBJ1-6	TRBD1	TRBV28	15	TGTGCCAGCAGTTTCTTGGACAGGGACTTCTCACCCCTCCACTTT	CASSFLDRDFSPLHF
once	TRBJ1-1	NA	TRBV18	12	TGTGCCAGCTCACCCGGGGACACTGAAGCTTTCTTT	CASSPGDTEAFF
NA	TRBJ1-5	TRBD1	TRBV27	15	TGTGCCAGCAGTGGTTACAGGGGAAACAATCAGCCCCAGCATTTT	CASSGYRGNNQPQHF
NA	TRBJ1-2	NA	TRBV7-2	14	TGTGCCAGCAGCTCCGGAACGGGGAGGGATGGCTACACCTTC	CASSSGTGRDGYTF
NA	TRBJ1-2	NA	TRBV24-1	15	TGTGCCACCCTCCCCCTGGCGCAGGGACTTGCTGGCTACACCTTC	CATLPLAQGLAGYTF
NA	TRBJ1-2	NA	TRBV4-1	16	TGCGCCAGCAGCCAACTCGCGGGACGGAAGAACTATGGCTACACCTTC	CASSQLAGRKNYGYTF
NA	TRBJ1-6	NA	TRBV28	14	TGTGCCAGCAGATTAGAGCGGGAGAACTCACCCCTCCACTTT	CASRLERENSPLHF
NA	TRBJ2-3	NA	TRBV11-2	14	TGTGCCAGCGCCCCCCTCCAGGTGGGAGGTACGCAGTATTTT	CASAPLQVGGTQYF